Described below is a single T cell receptor beta chain sequence and its context. These data belong to a study of blood T cell repertoires in COVID-19. Study background: COVID-19 samples collected from the United States, Italy and Spain covered acute and convalescent phases.

The V and J ends lost 2 bases and 1 base respectively, with 9 bases between them. The V gene's germline CDR1 is ENHRY and CDR2 SYGVKD. This CDR3 contains 14 residues. Authors' methods: Researchers report that nucleated cell counts were estimated from reference gene primer amplification. TCRdb's copy holds only in-frame clones and misses some; the assay was immunoSEQ multiplex PCR. D and trimming were read from the DNA, whereas the V and J calls and clone size are those reported in that table. The profile shows some 130,000 clones, roughly 90% of them singletons. This chain links TRBV10-3 with TRBJ2-7; D not certain. Source material: peripheral blood. The source of this sequence is a man aged 50 to 60 with active COVID-19. The CDR3 spells CAISEGIQSYEQYF. The CDR3 nucleotides read TGTGCCATCAGTGAGGGTATACAATCCTACGAGCAGTACTTC.